A single sample is the source of the 5 T cell receptor beta chains below, sequenced in a study of blood T cell repertoires in COVID-19. Method: immunoSEQ multiplex PCR; TCRdb's copy keeps in-frame clones and lacks some. The table lists a few hundred thousand clones, over 75% of them singletons. Material: PBMCs or T cells enriched from blood (not recorded which). Receptors were obtained from a woman aged 18-29 years who had been exposed to COVID-19.

Here the CDR3 reads CASSSTGGLETQYF. CDR3 DNA: TGTGCCAGCAGCTCGACAGGGGGATTAGAGACCCAGTACTTC. The rearrangement links TRBV7-3 to TRBJ2-5; 9 bases are a match to TRBD1. Germline loops: CDR1 SGHTA, CDR2 FQGTGA. Unmatched junction bases numbered 4, after V lost 4 bases and J lost 4 bases. The CDR3 totals 14 residues.

This sequence joins TRBV27 and TRBJ1-1; 7 bases align to TRBD1. The CDR3 extends over 15 amino acids. V shed 6 bases and J 2 bases; nucleotides not matched to a gene: 9. Germline V gene data show CDR1 as MNHEY and CDR2 as SMNVEV (reference sequence). CDR3 loop: CASSTVDRVNTEAFF. CDR3 DNA sequence: TGTGCCAGCAGCACGGTCGACAGGGTCAACACTGAAGCTTTCTTT.

This chain uses TRBV28 with TRBJ1-2, with D maybe TRBD1 (5 bases). V shed 5 bases and J shed 7 bases, with 20 bases lying between them. CDR1 is MDHEN, CDR2 SYDVKM, per germline. The CDR3 loop spans 15 amino acids. CDR3 in DNA: TGTGCCAGCAGTCCCCATTCCGGGACTAGCGGTGGCTACACCTTC. This translates into CASSPHSGTSGGYTF.

With respect to this clone: The identical CDR3 is also encoded by other nucleotide sequences in the sample. The rearrangement links TRBV18 to TRBJ2-3; D is undetermined. Trimming cost V 6 bases and J 0 bases, with 7 bases left between them. Germline V CDR1 and CDR2: KGHSH, LQKENI. The CDR3 contains 13 residues. CDR3 sequence (DNA): TGTGCCAGCTCTCCAACTAGCACAGATACGCAGTATTTT. This translates into CASSPTSTDTQYF. The complete variable domain, with remaining parts taken from reference TRBV18 and TRBJ2-3, reads NAGVMQNPRHLVRRRGQEARLRCSPMKGHSHVYWYRQLPEEGLKFMVYLQKENIIDESGMPKERFSAEFPKEGPSILRIQQVVRGDSAAYFCASSPTSTDTQYFGPGTRLTVL.

For this clone: A read error may account for a junction end that differs from germline. Distinct nucleotide sequences in the sample also encode this CDR3. This sequence joins TRBV4-1 and TRBJ2-7, with unresolved D. The CDR3 contains 14 residues. Germline CDR1 and CDR2: MGHRA and YSYEKL. The chain's CDR3 is CASSQLKSSYEQYF. The CDR3 DNA is TGCGCTAGCAGCCAGCTAAAGAGCTCCTACGAGCAGTACTTC.